This T cell receptor beta chain was documented in a study of T cells in tuberculosis (dated by TCRdb to 2017 to 2018). As for the study more broadly: The study combined CD1B tetramers and high-throughput TCR immunosequencing to characterize T cells specific for the mycobacterial lipid antigen glucose monomycolate (GMM). PBMC from active tuberculosis patients were archived either before standard anti-tuberculosis treatment began or within 7 days of the start of that treatment. IGRA-negative adolescents, IGRA-positive adolescents with latent tuberculosis and adults with active tuberculosis, approximately nine per group, were compared in a South African clinical cohort.

Inclusive of the bounding cysteine and phenylalanine, the CDR3 is 16 residues long. The kept DNA is CDR3 alone, 48 bases in frame from the first base. The V and J ends are trimmed by 3 bases and 0 bases, leaving 13 bases between them. The germline V gene sets CDR1 to SGHVS and CDR2 to FQNEAQ. The meaning of the sample's time point label: new active TB diagnosis, blood taken before or within 7 days of starting treatment. Active tuberculosis patients were HIV-seronegative South African adults aged 18 years or older with a new diagnosis. Confirmation of active tuberculosis was obtained by positive sputum smear microscopy and/or positive M. tuberculosis culture. Immunosequencing of unsorted cryopreserved PBMC covered, on average, around 99,000 T cells per clinical donor. As concerns this clone: The specificity of this receptor is unknown. No qualities accompany the bases; no much larger clone lies one base away.

The immunoSEQ multiplex PCR assay was used to generate TCR libraries, with TCR-beta and/or TCR-alpha/delta assays applied to each sample. The amplified TCR libraries were sequenced using the Illumina high-throughput platform. In the source study's methods: Clustering and dimensionality reduction were performed using pairwise TCRdist distances among GMM-specific receptors from ex vivo sorted or in vitro expanded T cells. Each clinical repertoire was scored by mean NN-distance, the average TCRdist to the nearest 10% of tetramer-positive reference sequences. To compute GEM TCR motif frequency, the fraction of unique TCRs matching known GEM sequences by V/J usage and CDR3 length was calculated. Active tuberculosis was classified by linear discriminant analysis with leave-one-out cross-validation, implemented in scikit-learn. TCRdb limited this immuneACCESS table to in-frame rearrangements with V and J called. A share of clones is missing; checked studies link under half to unresolved V genes, and the rest is unexplained. That table furnishes V, J and clone size, whereas the DNA furnished D and trimming. This sample gives over 25,000 clones in total; 92% of them show up just once. 7% of the sample comes from the top ten.

What the authors observed across the whole study: The smaller NN-distances were partly driven by shorter CDR3-alpha lengths in active tuberculosis patients, and the difference for TCR-beta did not reach statistical significance. Clinical samples were selected based on which cryopreserved specimens were available, and the active tuberculosis cases were adults whereas the controls were adolescents. A classifier using the diverse GMM-specific repertoire reached roughly 87% accuracy (AUROC around 0.91), compared with roughly 70% accuracy using GEM motif frequencies. Compared with IGRA-negative controls, TCR-alpha repertoires from active tuberculosis had smaller mean NN-distances to GMM-specific TCRs, which suggests clonal expansion of these TCRs.

This TCR derives from an adult with tuberculosis. Some clones in this sample may be carry-over from other donors' samples. The sequencing here drew on PBMCs, taken at tuberculosis diagnosis. Rearrangement joined TRBV7-8 to TRBJ2-3; confidence is insufficient to name the D gene. Read as DNA, the sequence is TGTGCCAGCAGCTTGTCCAGTTCCTTTAGCACAGATACGCAGTATTTT. Translated, this gives CASSLSSSFSTDTQYF.